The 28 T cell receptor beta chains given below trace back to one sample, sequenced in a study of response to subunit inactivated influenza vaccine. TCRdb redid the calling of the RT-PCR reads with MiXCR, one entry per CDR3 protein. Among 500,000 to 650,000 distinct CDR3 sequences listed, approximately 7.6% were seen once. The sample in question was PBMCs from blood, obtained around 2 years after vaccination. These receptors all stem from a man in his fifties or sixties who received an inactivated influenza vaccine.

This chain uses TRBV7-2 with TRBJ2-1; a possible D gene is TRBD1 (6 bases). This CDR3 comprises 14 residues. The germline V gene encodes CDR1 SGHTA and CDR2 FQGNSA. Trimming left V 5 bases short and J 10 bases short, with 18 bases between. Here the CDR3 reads CASSPTTQGGEQFF. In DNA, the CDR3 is TGTGCCAGCAGCCCGACTACCCAAGGGGGAGAGCAGTTCTTC.

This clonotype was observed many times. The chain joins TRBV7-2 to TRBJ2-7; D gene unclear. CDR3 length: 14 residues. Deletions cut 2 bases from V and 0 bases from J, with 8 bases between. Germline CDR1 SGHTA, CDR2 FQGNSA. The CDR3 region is CASSLQVDSYEQYF. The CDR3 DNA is TGTGCCAGCAGCTTACAGGTCGACTCCTACGAGCAGTACTTC.

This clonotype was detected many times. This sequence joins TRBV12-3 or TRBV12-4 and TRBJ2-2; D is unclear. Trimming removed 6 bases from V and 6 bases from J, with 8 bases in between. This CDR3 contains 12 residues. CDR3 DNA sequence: TGTGCCAGCAGCTTTGGCCCCGGGGAGCTGTTTTTT. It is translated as CASSFGPGELFF.

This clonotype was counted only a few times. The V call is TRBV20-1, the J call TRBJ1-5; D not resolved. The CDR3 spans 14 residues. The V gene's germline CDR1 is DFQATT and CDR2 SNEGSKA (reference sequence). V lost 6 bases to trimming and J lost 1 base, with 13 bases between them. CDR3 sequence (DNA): TGCAGTGCACATTCCTGGAGGAGCAATCAGCCCCAGCATTTT. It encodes CSAHSWRSNQPQHF.

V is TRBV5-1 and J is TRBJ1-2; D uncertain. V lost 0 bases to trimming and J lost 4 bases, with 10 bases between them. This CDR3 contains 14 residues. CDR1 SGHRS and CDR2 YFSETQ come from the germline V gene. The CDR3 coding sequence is TGCGCCAGCAGCTTGGATCCGGGCTCCTATGGCTACACCTTC. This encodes CASSLDPGSYGYTF.

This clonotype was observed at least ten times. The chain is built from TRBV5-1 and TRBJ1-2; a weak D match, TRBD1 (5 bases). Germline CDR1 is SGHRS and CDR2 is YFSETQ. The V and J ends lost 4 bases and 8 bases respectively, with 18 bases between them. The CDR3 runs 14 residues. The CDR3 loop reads CASSPQGNAWGYTF. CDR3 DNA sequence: TGCGCCAGCAGCCCTCAGGGTAACGCGTGGGGCTACACCTTC.

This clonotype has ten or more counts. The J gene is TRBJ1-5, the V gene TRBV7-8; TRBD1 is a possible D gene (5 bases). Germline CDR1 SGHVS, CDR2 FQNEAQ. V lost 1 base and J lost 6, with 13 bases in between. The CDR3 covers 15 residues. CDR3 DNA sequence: TGTGCCAGCAGCTTAGTTGCAGGGCTCTTTCAGCCCCAGCATTTT. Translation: CASSLVAGLFQPQHF. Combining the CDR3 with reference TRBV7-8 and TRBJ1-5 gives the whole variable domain GAGVSQSPRYKVAKRGQDVALRCDPISGHVSLFWYQQALGQGPEFLTYFQNEAQLDKSGLPSDRFFAERPEGSVSTLKIQRTQQEDSAVYLCASSLVAGLFQPQHFGDGTRLSIL.

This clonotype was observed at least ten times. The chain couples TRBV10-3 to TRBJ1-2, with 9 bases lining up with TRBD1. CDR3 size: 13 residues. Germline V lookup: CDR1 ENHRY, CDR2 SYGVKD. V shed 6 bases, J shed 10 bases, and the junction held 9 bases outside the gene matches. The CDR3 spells CAIRAGGQGVYTF. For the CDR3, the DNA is TGTGCCATCAGGGCTGGGGGACAGGGTGTCTACACCTTC.

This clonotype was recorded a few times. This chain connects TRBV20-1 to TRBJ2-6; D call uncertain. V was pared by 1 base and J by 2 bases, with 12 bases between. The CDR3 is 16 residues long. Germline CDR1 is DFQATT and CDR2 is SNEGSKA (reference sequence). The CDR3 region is CSARGDGFPGANVLTF. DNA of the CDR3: TGCAGTGCTAGAGGGGATGGCTTCCCTGGGGCCAACGTCCTGACTTTC.

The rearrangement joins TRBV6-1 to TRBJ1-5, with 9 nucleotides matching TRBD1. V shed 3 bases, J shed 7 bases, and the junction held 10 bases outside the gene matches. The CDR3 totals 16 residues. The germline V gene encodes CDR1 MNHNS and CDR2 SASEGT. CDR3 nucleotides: TGTGCCAGCAGTGAGGCCCGGGACAGGGTTGGACAGCCCCAGCATTTT. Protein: CASSEARDRVGQPQHF.

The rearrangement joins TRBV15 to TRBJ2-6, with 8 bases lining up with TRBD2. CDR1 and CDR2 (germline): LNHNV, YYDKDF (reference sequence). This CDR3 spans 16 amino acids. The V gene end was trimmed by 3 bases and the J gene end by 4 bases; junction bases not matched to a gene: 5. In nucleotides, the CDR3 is TGTGCCACCAGCAGCGGGGGGGCGAGAGGGGCCAACGTCCTGACTTTC. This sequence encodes CATSSGGARGANVLTF.

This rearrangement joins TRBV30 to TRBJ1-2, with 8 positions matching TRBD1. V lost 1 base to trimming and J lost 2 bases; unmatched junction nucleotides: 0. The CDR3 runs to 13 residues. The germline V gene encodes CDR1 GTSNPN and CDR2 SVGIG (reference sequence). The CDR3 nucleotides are TGTGCCTGGAGTGGGACAGGGAACTATGGCTACACCTTC. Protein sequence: CAWSGTGNYGYTF.

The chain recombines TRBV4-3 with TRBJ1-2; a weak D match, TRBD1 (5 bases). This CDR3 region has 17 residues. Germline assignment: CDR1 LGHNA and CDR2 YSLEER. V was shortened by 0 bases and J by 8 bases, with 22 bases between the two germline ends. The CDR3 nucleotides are TGCGCCAGCAGCCAAGATTTGACAACCTCGTTAAGGGACGGCTACACCTTC. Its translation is CASSQDLTTSLRDGYTF.

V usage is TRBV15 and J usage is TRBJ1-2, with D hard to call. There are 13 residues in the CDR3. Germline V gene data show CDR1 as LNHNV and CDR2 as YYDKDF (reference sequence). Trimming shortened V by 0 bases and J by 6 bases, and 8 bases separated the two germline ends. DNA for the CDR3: TGTGCCACCAGCAGAGAACGTATTGATGGCTACACCTTC. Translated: CATSRERIDGYTF.

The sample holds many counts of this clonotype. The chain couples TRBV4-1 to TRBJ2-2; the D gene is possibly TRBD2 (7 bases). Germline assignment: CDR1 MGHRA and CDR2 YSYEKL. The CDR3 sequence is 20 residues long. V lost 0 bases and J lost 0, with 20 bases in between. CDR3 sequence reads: CASSQERSMAGAPNTGELFF. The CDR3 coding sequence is TGCGCCAGCAGCCAAGAAAGGAGCATGGCGGGGGCGCCGAACACCGGGGAGCTGTTTTTT.

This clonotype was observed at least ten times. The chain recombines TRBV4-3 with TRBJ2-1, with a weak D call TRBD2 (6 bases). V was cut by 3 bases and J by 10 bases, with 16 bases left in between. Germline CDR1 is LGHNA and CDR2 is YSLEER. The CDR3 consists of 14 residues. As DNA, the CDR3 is TGCGCCAGCAGCCAGGGGACTGTAGGGAGGGAGCAGTTCTTC. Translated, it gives CASSQGTVGREQFF.

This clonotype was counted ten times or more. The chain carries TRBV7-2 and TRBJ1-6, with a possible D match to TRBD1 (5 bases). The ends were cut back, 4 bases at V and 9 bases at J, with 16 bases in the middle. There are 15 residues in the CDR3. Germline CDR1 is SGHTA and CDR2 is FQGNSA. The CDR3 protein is CASSYGSTGGSPLHF. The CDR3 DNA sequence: TGTGCCAGCAGCTACGGATCCACTGGGGGTTCACCCCTCCACTTT.

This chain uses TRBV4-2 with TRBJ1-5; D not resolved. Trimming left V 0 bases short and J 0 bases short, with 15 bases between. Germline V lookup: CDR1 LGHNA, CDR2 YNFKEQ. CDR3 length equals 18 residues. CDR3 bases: TGTGCCAGCAGCCAAGAAAGCCCGACAAGTTATAGCAATCAGCCCCAGCATTTT. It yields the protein CASSQESPTSYSNQPQHF.

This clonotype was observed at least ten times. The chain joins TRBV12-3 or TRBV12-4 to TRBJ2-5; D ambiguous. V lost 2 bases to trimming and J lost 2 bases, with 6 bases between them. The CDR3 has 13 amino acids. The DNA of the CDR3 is TGTGCCAGCAGTTTAACGGATCAAGAGACCCAGTACTTC. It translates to CASSLTDQETQYF.

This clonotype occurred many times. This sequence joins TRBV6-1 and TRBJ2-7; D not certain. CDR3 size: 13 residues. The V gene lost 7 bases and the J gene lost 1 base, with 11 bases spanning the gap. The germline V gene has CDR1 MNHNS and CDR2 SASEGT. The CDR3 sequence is CASNGLNSYEQYF. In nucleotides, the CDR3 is TGTGCCAGCAACGGGCTGAATTCCTACGAGCAGTACTTC.

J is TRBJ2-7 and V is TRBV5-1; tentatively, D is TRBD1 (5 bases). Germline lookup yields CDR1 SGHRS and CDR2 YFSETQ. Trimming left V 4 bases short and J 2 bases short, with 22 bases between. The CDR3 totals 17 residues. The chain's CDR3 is CASSLGNIGAQPYEQYF. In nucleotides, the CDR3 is TGCGCCAGCAGCCTGGGGAACATAGGGGCGCAACCCTACGAGCAGTACTTC.

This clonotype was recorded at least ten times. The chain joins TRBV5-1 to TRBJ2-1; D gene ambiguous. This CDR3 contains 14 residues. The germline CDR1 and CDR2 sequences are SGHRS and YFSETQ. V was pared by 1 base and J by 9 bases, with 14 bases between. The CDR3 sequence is CASSLRALGGEQFF. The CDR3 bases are TGCGCCAGCAGCTTGAGGGCCTTGGGCGGTGAGCAGTTCTTC. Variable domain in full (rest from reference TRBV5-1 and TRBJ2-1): KAGVTQTPRYLIKTRGQQVTLSCSPISGHRSVSWYQQTPGQGLQFLFEYFSETQRNKGNFPGRFSGRQFSNSRSEMNVSTLELGDSALYLCASSLRALGGEQFFGPGTRLTVL.

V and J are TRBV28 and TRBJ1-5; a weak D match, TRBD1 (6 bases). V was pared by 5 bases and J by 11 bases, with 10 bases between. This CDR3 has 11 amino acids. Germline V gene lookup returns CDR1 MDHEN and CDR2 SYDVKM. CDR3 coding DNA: TGTGCCAGCAGTAATCAGGGGTCCCAGCATTTT. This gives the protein CASSNQGSQHF.

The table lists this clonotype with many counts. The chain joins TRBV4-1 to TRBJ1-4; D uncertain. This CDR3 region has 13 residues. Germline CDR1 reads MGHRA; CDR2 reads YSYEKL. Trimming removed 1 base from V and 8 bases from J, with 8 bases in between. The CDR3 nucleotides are TGCGCCAGCAGCCAAGGGAGGACGGAAAAACTGTTTTTT. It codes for CASSQGRTEKLFF.

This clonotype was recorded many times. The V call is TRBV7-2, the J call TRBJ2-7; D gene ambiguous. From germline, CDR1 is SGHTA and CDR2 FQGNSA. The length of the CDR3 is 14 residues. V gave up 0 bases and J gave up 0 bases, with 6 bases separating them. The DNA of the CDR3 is TGTGCCAGCAGCTTAGCTTGGGGCTCCTACGAGCAGTACTTC. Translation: CASSLAWGSYEQYF. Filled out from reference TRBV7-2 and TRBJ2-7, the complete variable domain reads GAGVSQSPSNKVTEKGKDVELRCDPISGHTALYWYRQSLGQGLEFLIYFQGNSAPDKSGLPSDRFSAERTGGSVSTLTIQRTQQEDSAVYLCASSLAWGSYEQYFGPGTRLTVT.

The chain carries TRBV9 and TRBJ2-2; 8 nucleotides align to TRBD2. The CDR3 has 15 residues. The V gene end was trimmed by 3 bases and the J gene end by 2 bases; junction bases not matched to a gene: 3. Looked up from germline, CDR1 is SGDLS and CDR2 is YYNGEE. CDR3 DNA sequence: TGTGCCAGCAGCGGCACTAGCGGAAACACCGGGGAGCTGTTTTTT. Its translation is CASSGTSGNTGELFF.

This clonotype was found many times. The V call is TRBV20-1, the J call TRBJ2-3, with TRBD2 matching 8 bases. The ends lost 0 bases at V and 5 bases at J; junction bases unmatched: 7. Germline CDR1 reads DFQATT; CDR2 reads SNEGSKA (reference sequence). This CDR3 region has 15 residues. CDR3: CSARDLRAGEDTQYF. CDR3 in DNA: TGCAGTGCTAGAGATCTGAGAGCGGGAGAAGATACGCAGTATTTT.

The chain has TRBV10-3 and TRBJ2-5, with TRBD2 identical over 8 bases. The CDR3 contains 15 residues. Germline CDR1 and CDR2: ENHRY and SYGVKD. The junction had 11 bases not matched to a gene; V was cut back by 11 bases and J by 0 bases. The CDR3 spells CAAQAGTRDQETQYF. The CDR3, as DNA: TGTGCCGCACAAGCGGGGACTAGAGACCAAGAGACCCAGTACTTC.